These T cell receptor beta chains were read from a single sample in a study of blood T cell repertoires in COVID-19. Clones were sequenced by immunoSEQ multiplex PCR, and TCRdb holds only the in-frame ones, with some missing. The repertoire holds around 170,000 clones, with approximately 84% as singletons. Material for sequencing was PBMCs or T cells enriched from blood (not recorded which). The receptors were sampled from a man in his fifties who had recovered from COVID-19. Both conserved end residues are part of each CDR3.

cdr3_aa: CASTLWTVRGYTF
v_call: TRBV21-1
j_call: TRBJ1-2

cdr3_aa: CASSRFGQGARQPQHF
v_call: TRBV7-2
j_call: TRBJ1-5

cdr3_aa: CASSYGTGYEGDTQYF
v_call: TRBV5-6
j_call: TRBJ2-3

cdr3_aa: CASSLKTGTGGAFF
v_call: TRBV11-2
j_call: TRBJ1-1

cdr3_aa: CASRLRNNQPQHF
v_call: TRBV27
j_call: TRBJ1-5

cdr3_aa: CASSQGILGGGGNTIYF
v_call: TRBV4-3
j_call: TRBJ1-3

cdr3_aa: CASSVEGGTNEKLFF
v_call: TRBV19
j_call: TRBJ1-4

cdr3_aa: CASSWEPGQPQRTQYF
v_call: TRBV5-1
j_call: TRBJ2-5

cdr3_aa: CASSPRPGGLNTEAFF
v_call: TRBV5-5
j_call: TRBJ1-1

cdr3_aa: CASSLWGQGTYEQYF
v_call: TRBV5-1
j_call: TRBJ2-7

cdr3_aa: CASSLERGPYEQYF
v_call: TRBV11-1
j_call: TRBJ2-7

cdr3_aa: CASSQAGQRIYGYTF
v_call: TRBV3-1/TRBV3-2
j_call: TRBJ1-2

cdr3_aa: CASSPSAANTGELFF
v_call: TRBV5-1
j_call: TRBJ2-2

cdr3_aa: CASSARTGTIEKLFF
v_call: TRBV3-1/TRBV3-2
j_call: TRBJ1-4

cdr3_aa: CASSLLSSLGDEKLFF
v_call: TRBV28
j_call: TRBJ1-4

cdr3_aa: CASSLWGQANYGYTF
v_call: TRBV6-2/TRBV6-3
j_call: TRBJ1-2

cdr3_aa: CASSAQERSTDTQYF
v_call: TRBV2
j_call: TRBJ2-3

cdr3_aa: CASSQRTQGYGYTF
v_call: TRBV3-1/TRBV3-2
j_call: TRBJ1-2

cdr3_aa: CASSLPSAEAFF
v_call: TRBV5-1
j_call: TRBJ1-1

cdr3_aa: CASSLVVGAEAFF
v_call: TRBV5-1
j_call: TRBJ1-1

cdr3_aa: CASSPSGTDPYGYTF
v_call: TRBV7-2
j_call: TRBJ1-2

cdr3_aa: CASSPISRGPRGYTF
v_call: TRBV19
j_call: TRBJ1-2

cdr3_aa: CASSPTVGEYTNYGYTF
v_call: TRBV6-6
j_call: TRBJ1-2

cdr3_aa: CASSRTGDASGYTF
v_call: TRBV5-5
j_call: TRBJ1-2

cdr3_aa: CASSQFAGEKYEQYF
v_call: TRBV4-2
j_call: TRBJ2-7

cdr3_aa: CASSADRENEKLFF
v_call: TRBV5-1
j_call: TRBJ1-4

cdr3_aa: CAISLRGTEAFF
v_call: TRBV10-3
j_call: TRBJ1-1

cdr3_aa: CASMGQDYGYTF
v_call: TRBV19
j_call: TRBJ1-2

cdr3_aa: CASSYQYAGELFF
v_call: TRBV3-1/TRBV3-2
j_call: TRBJ2-2

cdr3_aa: CASSLYRYTEAFF
v_call: TRBV12-3/TRBV12-4
j_call: TRBJ1-1